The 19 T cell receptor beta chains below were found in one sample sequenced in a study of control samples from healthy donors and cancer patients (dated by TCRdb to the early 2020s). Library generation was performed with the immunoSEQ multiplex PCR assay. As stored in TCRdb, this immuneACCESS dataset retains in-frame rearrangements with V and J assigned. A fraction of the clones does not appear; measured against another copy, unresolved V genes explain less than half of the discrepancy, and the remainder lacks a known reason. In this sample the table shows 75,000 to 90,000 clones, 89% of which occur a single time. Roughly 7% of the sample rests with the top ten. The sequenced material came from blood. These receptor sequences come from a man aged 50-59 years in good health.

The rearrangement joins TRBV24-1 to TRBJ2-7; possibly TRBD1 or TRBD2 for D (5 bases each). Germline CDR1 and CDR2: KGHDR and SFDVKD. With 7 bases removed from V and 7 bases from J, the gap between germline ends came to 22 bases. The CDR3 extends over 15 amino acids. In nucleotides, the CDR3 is TGTGCCACCAGCGCCCCGGGAAAGGGGACGTGGGAGCAGTACTTC. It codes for CATSAPGKGTWEQYF.

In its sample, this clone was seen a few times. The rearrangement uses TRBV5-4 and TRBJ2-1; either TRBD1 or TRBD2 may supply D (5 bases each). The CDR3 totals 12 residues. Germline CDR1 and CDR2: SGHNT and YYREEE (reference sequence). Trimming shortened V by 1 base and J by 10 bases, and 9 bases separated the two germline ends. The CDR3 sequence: CASSLRDGEQFF. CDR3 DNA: TGTGCCAGCAGCTTGCGGGACGGAGAGCAGTTCTTC.

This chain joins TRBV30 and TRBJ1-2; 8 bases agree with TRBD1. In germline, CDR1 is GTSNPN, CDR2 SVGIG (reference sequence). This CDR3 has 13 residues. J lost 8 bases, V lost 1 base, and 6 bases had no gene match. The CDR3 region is CAWSEQGEGGYTF. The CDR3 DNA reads TGTGCCTGGAGTGAACAGGGGGAAGGCGGCTACACCTTC. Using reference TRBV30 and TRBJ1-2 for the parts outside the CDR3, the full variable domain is SQTIHQWPATLVQPVGSPLSLECTVEGTSNPNLYWYRQAAGRGLQLLFYSVGIGQISSEVPQNLSASRPQDRQFILSSKKLLLSDSGFYLCAWSEQGEGGYTFGSGTRLTVV.

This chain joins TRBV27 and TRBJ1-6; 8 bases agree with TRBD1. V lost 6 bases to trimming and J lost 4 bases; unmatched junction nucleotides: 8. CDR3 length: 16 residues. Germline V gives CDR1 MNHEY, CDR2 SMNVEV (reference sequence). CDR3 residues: CASSTTWDRYNSPLHF. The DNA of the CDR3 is TGTGCCAGCAGCACAACTTGGGACAGGTATAATTCACCCCTCCACTTT.

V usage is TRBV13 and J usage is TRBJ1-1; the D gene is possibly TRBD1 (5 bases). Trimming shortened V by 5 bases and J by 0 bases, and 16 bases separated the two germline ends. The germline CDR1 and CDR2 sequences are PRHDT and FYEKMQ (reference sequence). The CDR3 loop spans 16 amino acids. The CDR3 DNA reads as TGTGCCAGCAGCCACAAGACAGTTAGCCTGAACACTGAAGCTTTCTTT. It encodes CASSHKTVSLNTEAFF.

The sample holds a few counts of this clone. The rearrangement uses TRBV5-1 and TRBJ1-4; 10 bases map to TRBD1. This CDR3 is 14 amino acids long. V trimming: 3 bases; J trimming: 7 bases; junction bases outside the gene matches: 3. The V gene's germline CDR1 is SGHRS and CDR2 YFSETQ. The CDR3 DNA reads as TGCGCCAGCAGCTCCGGGACAGGGGTTGAAAAACTGTTTTTT. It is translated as CASSSGTGVEKLFF.

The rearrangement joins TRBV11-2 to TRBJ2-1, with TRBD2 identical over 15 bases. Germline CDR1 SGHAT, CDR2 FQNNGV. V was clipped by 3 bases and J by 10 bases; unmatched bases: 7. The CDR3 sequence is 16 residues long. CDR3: CASSFWTSGGAWEQFF. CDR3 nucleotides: TGTGCCAGCAGCTTCTGGACTAGCGGGGGGGCGTGGGAGCAGTTCTTC.

CDR3 nucleotide sequence: TGTGCCAGCCGTCTTAGTCACGGCTCCTACAATGAGCAGTTCTTC. It translates to CASRLSHGSYNEQFF. The chain joins TRBV27 to TRBJ2-1; D call uncertain. Between the trimmed V and J ends, which lost 8 bases and 0 bases, there was a span of 14 bases. Germline values: CDR1 MNHEY, CDR2 SMNVEV (reference sequence). CDR3 size: 15 residues.

In nucleotides, the CDR3 is TGTGCCAGCAGCCAACCCGCGGGGGCCTCGAACACCGGGGAGCTGTTTTTT. It specifies CASSQPAGASNTGELFF. V usage is TRBV14 and J usage is TRBJ2-2; weak D call: TRBD2 (7 bases). V was trimmed by 2 bases and J by 0 bases, leaving 13 bases between them. Germline V gene data show CDR1 as SGHDN and CDR2 as FVKESK. CDR3 size: 17 residues.

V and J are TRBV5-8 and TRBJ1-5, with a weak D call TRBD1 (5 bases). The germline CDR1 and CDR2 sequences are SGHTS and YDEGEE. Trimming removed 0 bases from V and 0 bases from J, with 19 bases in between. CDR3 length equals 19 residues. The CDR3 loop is CASSLGGARDWYSNQPQHF. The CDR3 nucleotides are TGTGCCAGCAGCTTGGGGGGCGCGAGGGATTGGTATAGCAATCAGCCCCAGCATTTT. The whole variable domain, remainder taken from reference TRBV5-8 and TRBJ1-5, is EAGVTQSPTHLIKTRGQQATLRCSPISGHTSVYWYQQALGLGLQFLLWYDEGEERNRGNFPPRFSGRQFPNYSSELNVNALELEDSALYLCASSLGGARDWYSNQPQHFGDGTRLSIL.

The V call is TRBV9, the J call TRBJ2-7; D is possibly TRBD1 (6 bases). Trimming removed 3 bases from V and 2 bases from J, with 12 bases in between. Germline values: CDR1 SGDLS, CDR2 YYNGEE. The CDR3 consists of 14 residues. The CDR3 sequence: CASSAGRGAYEQYF. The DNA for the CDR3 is TGTGCCAGCAGCGCGGGCAGGGGCGCCTACGAGCAGTACTTC.

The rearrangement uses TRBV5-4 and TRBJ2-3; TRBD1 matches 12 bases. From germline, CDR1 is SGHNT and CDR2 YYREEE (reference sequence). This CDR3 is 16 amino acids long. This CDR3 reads CATGTGGSFGTDTQYF. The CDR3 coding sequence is TGTGCTACCGGGACAGGGGGCTCATTCGGCACAGATACGCAGTATTTT.

CDR3 region: CASQLNTGELFF. In DNA form, the CDR3 reads TGTGCCAGCCAGCTGAACACCGGGGAGCTGTTTTTT. The V and J genes are TRBV7-2 and TRBJ2-2; D is uncertain. The CDR3 has 12 amino acids. From germline, CDR1 is SGHTA and CDR2 FQGNSA. V dropped 8 bases and J dropped 1 base, with 5 bases sitting between them. Full variable domain (rest looked up from reference TRBV7-2 and TRBJ2-2): GAGVSQSPSNKVTEKGKDVELRCDPISGHTALYWYRQSLGQGLEFLIYFQGNSAPDKSGLPSDRFSAERTGGSVSTLTIQRTQQEDSAVYLCASQLNTGELFFGEGSRLTVL.

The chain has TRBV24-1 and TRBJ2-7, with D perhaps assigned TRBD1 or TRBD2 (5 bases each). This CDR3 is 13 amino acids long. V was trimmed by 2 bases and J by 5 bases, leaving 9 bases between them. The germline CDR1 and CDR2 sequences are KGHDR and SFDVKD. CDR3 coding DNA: TGTGCCACCAGTGATTCGGGGCGACACGAGCAGTACTTC. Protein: CATSDSGRHEQYF.

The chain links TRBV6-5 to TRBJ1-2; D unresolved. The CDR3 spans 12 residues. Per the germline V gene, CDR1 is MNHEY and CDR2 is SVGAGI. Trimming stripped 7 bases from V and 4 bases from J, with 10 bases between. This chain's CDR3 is CASMDFSYGYTF. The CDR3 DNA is TGTGCCAGCATGGACTTCAGCTATGGCTACACCTTC.

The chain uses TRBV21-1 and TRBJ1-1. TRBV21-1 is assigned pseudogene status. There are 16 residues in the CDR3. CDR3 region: CASSKECGDLNTEAFF. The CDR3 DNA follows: TGTGCCAGCAGCAAAGAATGTGGGGACTTGAACACTGAAGCTTTCTTT.

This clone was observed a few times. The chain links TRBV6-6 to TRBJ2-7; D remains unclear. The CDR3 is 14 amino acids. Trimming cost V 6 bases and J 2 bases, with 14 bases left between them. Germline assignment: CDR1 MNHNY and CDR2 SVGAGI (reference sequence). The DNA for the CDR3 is TGTGCCAGCAGGCCCGGCCGGGTCCCCTACGAGCAGTACTTC. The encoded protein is CASRPGRVPYEQYF.

The CDR3: CASSQGSAPQHF. CDR3 nucleotide sequence: TGTGCCAGCAGCCAGGGGTCGGCGCCCCAGCATTTT. V usage is TRBV3-1 (or the pseudogene TRBV3-2) and J usage is TRBJ1-5; D gene uncertain. Trimming stripped 3 bases from V and 9 bases from J, with 9 bases between. The CDR3 loop spans 12 amino acids. CDR1 and CDR2 (germline): LGHDT, YNNKEL (reference sequence).

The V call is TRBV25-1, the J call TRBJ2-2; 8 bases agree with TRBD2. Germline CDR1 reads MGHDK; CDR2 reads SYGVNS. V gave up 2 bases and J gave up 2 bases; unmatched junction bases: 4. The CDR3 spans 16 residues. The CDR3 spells CASSEGLAGNTGELFF. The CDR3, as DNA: TGTGCCAGCAGTGAAGGCCTAGCGGGTAACACCGGGGAGCTGTTTTTT.